This T cell receptor beta chain emerged from a study of response to subunit inactivated influenza vaccine. Study-level results: T cells newly recruited by each seasonal influenza vaccination are few, the authors suggested.

V was trimmed by 0 bases and J by 0 bases, leaving 10 bases between them. CDR3 length equals 16 residues. CDR1 is SGHRS, CDR2 YFSETQ, per germline. TCRdb called the RT-PCR reads again in MiXCR, with one record for every CDR3 protein. The top ten hold approximately 2% of the sample, which has roughly 520,000 distinct CDR3 sequences, 25% seen once. Remarks on this clonotype: No antigen is known for it.

The genes are TRBV5-1 and TRBJ2-1; D not resolved. The source of this sequence is a man between 45 and 60 years old who received an inactivated influenza vaccine. Source: CD4+ T cells sorted from PBMCs, taken more than 4 days after vaccination. The CDR3 nucleotides read TGCGCCAGCAGCTTGGCTGGGCGGAGCTCCTACAATGAGCAGTTCTTC. This gives the protein CASSLAGRSSYNEQFF. The full variable domain, rest sourced from reference TRBV5-1 and TRBJ2-1, is KAGVTQTPRYLIKTRGQQVTLSCSPISGHRSVSWYQQTPGQGLQFLFEYFSETQRNKGNFPGRFSGRQFSNSRSEMNVSTLELGDSALYLCASSLAGRSSYNEQFFGPGTRLTVL.